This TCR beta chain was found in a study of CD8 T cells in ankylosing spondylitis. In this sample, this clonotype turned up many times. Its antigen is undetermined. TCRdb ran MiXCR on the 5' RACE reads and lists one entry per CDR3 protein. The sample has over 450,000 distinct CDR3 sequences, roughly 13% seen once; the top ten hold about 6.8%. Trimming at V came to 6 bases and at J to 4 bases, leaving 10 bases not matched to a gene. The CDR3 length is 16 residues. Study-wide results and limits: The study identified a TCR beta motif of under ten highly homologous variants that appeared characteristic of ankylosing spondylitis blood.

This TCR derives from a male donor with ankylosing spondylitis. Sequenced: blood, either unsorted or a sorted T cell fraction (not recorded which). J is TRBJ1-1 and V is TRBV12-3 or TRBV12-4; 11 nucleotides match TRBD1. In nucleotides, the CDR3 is TGTGCCAGCAGGAAAGATACCGGGACAGGGGGCACTGAAGCTTTCTTT. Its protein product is CASRKDTGTGGTEAFF.